One sample yielded the 5 T cell receptor beta chains listed below, sequenced in a study of T cells after yellow fever vaccination. A single record per CDR3 protein comes from TCRdb applying MiXCR to the 5' RACE reads. The profile covers approximately 330,000 distinct CDR3 sequences, with around 12% appearing a single time and around 3% taken by the ten largest. The sequencing used CD4+ T cells sorted from PBMCs, collected 15 days after the yellow fever booster vaccination. All receptors come from a man between 18 and 35 years old who received the YFV17D yellow fever vaccine.

This clonotype was seen more than once but under ten times. This chain uses TRBV4-3 with TRBJ1-1, with D hard to call. From germline, CDR1 is LGHNA and CDR2 YSLEER. V lost 0 bases and J lost 4, with 9 bases in between. The CDR3 contains 14 residues. The CDR3 sequence: CASSQDLGSTEAFF. CDR3 in DNA: TGCGCCAGCAGCCAAGATCTAGGGAGCACTGAAGCTTTCTTT.

This clonotype was detected a few times. The chain combines TRBV7-9 with TRBJ1-1; tentative D call: TRBD1 (6 bases). The V gene lost 5 bases and the J gene lost 1 base, with 23 bases spanning the gap. From germline, CDR1 is SEHNR and CDR2 FQNEAQ (reference sequence). The CDR3 is 18 amino acids. The CDR3 DNA follows: TGTGCCAGCAGCCATCCAACTTCGTCGGGACACCCGAACACTGAAGCTTTCTTT. Its translation: CASSHPTSSGHPNTEAFF.

This clonotype showed up just a few times. V gene TRBV15 combines with J gene TRBJ1-5; D unclear. The CDR3 has 15 amino acids. The V end was cut by 1 base, the J end by 4 bases, with 11 bases between. Germline V gene lookup returns CDR1 LNHNV and CDR2 YYDKDF (reference sequence). The DNA for the CDR3 is TGTGCCACCAGCAGAGTGGCAGGCCTAAATCAGCCCCAGCATTTT. Residues: CATSRVAGLNQPQHF.

This clonotype occurred a few times. V usage is TRBV29-1 and J usage is TRBJ2-5, with TRBD2 matching over 12 bases. V was clipped by 6 bases and J by 4 bases; unmatched bases: 9. CDR3 length: 15 residues. Germline CDR1 is SQVTM and CDR2 is ANQGSEA. CDR3 sequence: CSVASSGGAAETQYF. CDR3 bases: TGCAGCGTCGCCTCTAGCGGGGGGGCCGCAGAGACCCAGTACTTC. The entire variable domain, with the rest obtained from reference TRBV29-1 and TRBJ2-5, is as follows: SAVISQKPSRDICQRGTSLTIQCQVDSQVTMMFWYRQQPGQSLTLIATANQGSEATYESGFVIDKFPISRPNLTFSTLTVSNMSPEDSSIYLCSVASSGGAAETQYFGPGTRLLVL.

The V call is TRBV10-3, the J call TRBJ1-5; D gene unclear. The V gene's germline CDR1 is ENHRY and CDR2 SYGVKD. The CDR3 runs 14 residues. Trimming cost V 4 bases and J 1 base, with 8 bases left between them. The CDR3 DNA sequence: TGTGCCATCAGTGGGGCAGACAGCAATCAGCCCCAGCATTTT. Residues: CAISGADSNQPQHF.